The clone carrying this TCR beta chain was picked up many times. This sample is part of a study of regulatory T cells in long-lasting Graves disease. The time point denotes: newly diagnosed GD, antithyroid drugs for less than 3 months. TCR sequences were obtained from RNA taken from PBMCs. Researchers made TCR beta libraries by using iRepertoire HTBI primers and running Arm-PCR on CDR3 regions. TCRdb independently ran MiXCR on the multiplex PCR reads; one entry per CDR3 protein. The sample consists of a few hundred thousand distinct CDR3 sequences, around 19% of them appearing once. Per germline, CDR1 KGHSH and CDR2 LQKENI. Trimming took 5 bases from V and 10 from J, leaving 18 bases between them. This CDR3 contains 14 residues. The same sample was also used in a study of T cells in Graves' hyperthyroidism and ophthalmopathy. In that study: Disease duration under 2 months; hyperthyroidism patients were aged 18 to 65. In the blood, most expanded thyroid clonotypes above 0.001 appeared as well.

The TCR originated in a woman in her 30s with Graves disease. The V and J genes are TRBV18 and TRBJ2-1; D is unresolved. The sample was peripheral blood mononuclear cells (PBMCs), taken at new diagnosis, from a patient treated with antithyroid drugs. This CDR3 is CASSTDSRPGEQFF. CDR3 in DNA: TGTGCCAGCTCAACGGATTCGAGACCGGGCGAGCAGTTCTTC.